The TCR beta chain under discussion was sequenced for a study of human T cells and chemical hapten exposure. About the research overall: Patients additionally received therapeutic doses of diphenylcyclopropenone on the scalp once a week, and this continued throughout the approximately 23-week study. Each patch test put 0.01% DPC on the upper back, and results were read at 6 days.

This clonotype appeared a few times. Stated time point: patch test 2, 6 weeks after DPC sensitization. The treatment: therapeutic diphenylcyclopropenone sensitization with weekly scalp DPC. Trimming removed 0 bases at V and 3 bases at J, with 13 bases between. Germline loops: CDR1 SGDLS, CDR2 YYNGEE. This CDR3 contains 15 residues. TCRdb processed the RACE reads anew with MiXCR; each CDR3 protein has one entry. This sample carries under 100,000 distinct CDR3 sequences, more than 8.5% of them seen once, and the ten largest clones take 2% to 2.5%. The rearrangement uses TRBV9 and TRBJ2-7; no clear D gene. The starting material was whole blood, obtained in connection with sensitization to the hapten diphenylcyclopropenone (DPC). This clonotype originated in a woman aged 25 to 39 with alopecia areata. Some clones in this sample may be carry-over from other donors' samples. In DNA, the CDR3 is TGTGCCAGCAGCGTAGGGTACTTGACCGGCTACGAGCAGTACTTC. It yields the protein CASSVGYLTGYEQYF.